The 13 T cell receptor beta chains reported below all come from one sample, sequenced in a study of T cell responses to AZD1222 COVID-19 vaccine. Only in-frame clones appear in the TCRdb table, and some are missing; sequencing was by immunoSEQ multiplex PCR. The table records approximately 80,000 clones, over 75% of them present only once. The input for sequencing was peripheral blood, taken 28 days after the second AZD1222 dose. These receptors were taken from an adult who received the AZD1222 COVID-19 vaccine.

The rearrangement uses TRBV12-3 or TRBV12-4 and TRBJ2-5, with D perhaps TRBD2 (6 bases). The CDR3 is 13 residues long. The V gene lost 4 bases and the J gene lost 1 base, with 7 bases spanning the gap. The chain's CDR3 is CASSWGVQETQYF. As DNA, the CDR3 is TGTGCCAGCAGTTGGGGGGTCCAAGAGACCCAGTACTTC.

This chain connects TRBV19 to TRBJ1-2, with a possible D match to TRBD1 (5 bases). The V end lost 3 bases, the J end lost 4 bases, and 12 bases lay between the germline ends. This CDR3 has 14 amino acids. Germline values: CDR1 LNHDA, CDR2 SQIVND (reference sequence). CDR3 DNA: TGTGCCAGTAGTATGCGAGACAGCATCTATGGCTACACCTTC. This codes for CASSMRDSIYGYTF.

The chain combines TRBV14 with TRBJ2-1; possible D gene TRBD2, 6 bases. V gave up 3 bases and J gave up 10 bases, with 13 bases separating them. The CDR3 runs to 13 residues. Germline-derived CDR1 and CDR2 are SGHDN and FVKESK. CDR3 loop: CASSQYLANEQFF. The DNA for the CDR3 is TGTGCCAGCAGCCAGTACCTAGCGAACGAGCAGTTCTTC.

The rearrangement joins TRBV27 to TRBJ2-7, with 9 bases matching TRBD1. Trimming took 8 bases from V and 8 from J; bases not matched to a gene: 13. Germline CDR1 is MNHEY and CDR2 is SMNVEV (reference sequence). The CDR3 is made up of 14 amino acids. This CDR3 reads CASQQGASSRKQYF. CDR3 sequence (DNA): TGTGCCAGCCAACAGGGGGCCTCTAGCCGGAAGCAGTACTTC.

This rearrangement joins TRBV29-1 to TRBJ2-1; D gene uncertain. There are 16 residues in the CDR3. Germline CDR1 reads SQVTM; CDR2 reads ANQGSEA. The V end lost 6 bases, the J end lost 0 bases, and 18 bases lay between the germline ends. Here the CDR3 reads CSVNPPLGPSYNEQFF. CDR3 bases: TGCAGCGTCAACCCCCCCCTGGGCCCCTCCTACAATGAGCAGTTCTTC.

This chain links TRBV27 with TRBJ1-2; D is uncertain. Trimming pared 4 bases from V and 7 bases from J, leaving 10 bases between. The CDR3 loop spans 12 amino acids. The germline V gene encodes CDR1 MNHEY and CDR2 SMNVEV (reference sequence). CDR3 loop: CASSSGWSGYTF. CDR3 in DNA: TGTGCCAGCAGTTCTGGGTGGAGTGGCTACACCTTC.

The chain has TRBV27 and TRBJ2-7; D unresolved. Germline values: CDR1 MNHEY, CDR2 SMNVEV (reference sequence). CDR3 length: 13 residues. Trimming removed 4 bases from V and 2 bases from J, with 9 bases in between. CDR3 in amino acids: CASSSSFPYEQYF. CDR3 coding DNA: TGTGCCAGCAGTTCCTCGTTTCCCTACGAGCAGTACTTC.

The chain uses TRBV28 and TRBJ1-2; D may be TRBD1 (6 bases). Trimming removed 5 bases at V and 2 bases at J, with 6 bases between. The CDR3 loop spans 12 amino acids. CDR1 and CDR2 (germline): MDHEN, SYDVKM. The CDR3 DNA reads as TGTGCCAGCAGTACAGGGAACTATGGCTACACCTTC. Amino acid sequence: CASSTGNYGYTF.

V is TRBV3-1 (or the pseudogene TRBV3-2) and J is TRBJ1-1; D not resolved. V was cut by 7 bases and J by 4 bases, with 13 bases left in between. This CDR3 has 13 amino acids. The germline gives CDR1 LGHDT, CDR2 YNNKEL (reference sequence). DNA for the CDR3: TGTGCCAGCACCGGGCCCAATGGCACTGAAGCTTTCTTT. It specifies CASTGPNGTEAFF.

The rearrangement links TRBV10-3 to TRBJ2-1; tentative D call: TRBD1 (5 bases). This CDR3 region has 14 residues. The germline V and J ends were trimmed by 3 bases and 10 bases, with 16 bases remaining between them. Germline CDR1 and CDR2: ENHRY and SYGVKD. CDR3: CAISEGEAGKEQFF. Here the CDR3 DNA reads TGTGCCATCAGTGAAGGGGAAGCAGGGAAGGAGCAGTTCTTC.

The V and J genes are TRBV27 and TRBJ1-2, with 8 bases aligning to TRBD1. Losses at the gene ends were 4 bases for V and 8 bases for J; bases not matched to a gene: 9. This CDR3 spans 14 amino acids. Germline values: CDR1 MNHEY, CDR2 SMNVEV (reference sequence). For the CDR3, the DNA is TGTGCCAGCAGTTCCTCGGACAGGGTAGGAGGCTACACCTTC. Translation gives CASSSSDRVGGYTF.

The CDR3 spells CASSEGPIGPRRTDTQYF. CDR3 in DNA: TGTGCCAGCAGTGAAGGACCGATAGGACCACGGCGCACAGATACGCAGTATTTT. The J gene is TRBJ2-3, the V gene TRBV2; D is ambiguous. The CDR3 runs to 18 residues. Germline CDR1 is SNHLY and CDR2 is FYNNEI. The V gene lost 1 base and the J gene lost 1 base, with 18 bases spanning the gap.

In its sample, this clone was seen once. V and J are TRBV6-5 and TRBJ1-6, with TRBD1 as a possible D gene (5 bases). V gave up 6 bases and J gave up 3 bases, with 9 bases separating them. This CDR3 region has 14 residues. Germline assignment: CDR1 MNHEY and CDR2 SVGAGI. This CDR3 reads CASSRDGYNSPLHF. For the CDR3, the DNA is TGTGCCAGCAGCCGGGACGGCTATAATTCACCCCTCCACTTT.